This T cell receptor beta chain was found in a study of cytomegalovirus exposure and HLA in healthy donors. With 60 Vbeta and 13 Jbeta primers, the PCR was carried out. The protocol was immunoSEQ multiplex PCR, while the TCRdb copy is restricted to in-frame clones and leaves out a portion. The sample lists some 150,000 clones, around 77% occurring once. Broader study findings: Per a prior analysis, the majority of TCR beta V segments were productive roughly 87% or roughly 30% of the time. A few chains tied to CMV proved CMV antigen-specific in vitro.

Note on this clone: Its specificity is not known.

The CDR3 is 15 residues long. CDR1 is WNHNN, CDR2 SYGVQD, per germline (reference sequence). V shed 0 bases, J shed 4 bases, and the junction held 4 bases outside the gene matches. What was sequenced was PBMCs. V is TRBV10-1 and J is TRBJ2-7; 9 bases line up with TRBD2. This clonotype was obtained from a man in his 60s in good health and CMV-seronegative. The DNA for the CDR3 is TGCGCCAGCAGTGAGTCTTCTAGCGGGGCATACGAGCAGTACTTC. Its translation: CASSESSSGAYEQYF.